This entry features one TCR beta chain sequence. It was version v3.0 of the immunoSEQ assay that was run at survey level. The protocol was immunoSEQ multiplex PCR, while the TCRdb copy is restricted to in-frame clones and leaves out a portion. The table includes 26,000 or so clones, more than 85% detected once. The CDR3 is 14 amino acids. Germline values: CDR1 SGDLS, CDR2 YYNGEE. V gave up 5 bases and J gave up 0 bases; unmatched junction bases: 5. The data belong to a study of long-term antiretroviral therapy in people with HIV. Per donor, a minimum of one pre-ART and a minimum of two post-ART PBMC samples were available.

This chain joins TRBV9 and TRBJ2-7, with 7 bases lining up with TRBD1. The sequence derives from a man between 50 and 59 years old with HIV. Material: unsorted PBMCs, obtained 2 years after starting antiretroviral therapy. CDR3 in amino acids: CASSPRDSSYEQYF. Written as DNA, the CDR3 is TGTGCCAGCAGTCCCCGGGACAGCTCCTACGAGCAGTACTTC. Filled out from reference TRBV9 and TRBJ2-7, the complete variable domain reads DSGVTQTPKHLITATGQRVTLRCSPRSGDLSVYWYQQSLDQGLQFLIQYYNGEERAKGNILERFSAQQFPDLHSELNLSSLELGDSALYFCASSPRDSSYEQYFGPGTRLTVT.